The clone carrying this T cell receptor beta chain has a handful of counts. The sample originates from a study of radiotherapy plus CTLA-4 blockade in lung cancer. Study background: Among patients, roughly 18% showed objective responses, and 30% to 35% had disease control.

The table came from immunoSEQ multiplex PCR; TCRdb's copy has only in-frame clones and leaves some out. The sample contains 80,000 to 95,000 clones, less than 90% of which appear only once. Germline V lookup: CDR1 SGHNT, CDR2 YYREEE (reference sequence). V shed 3 bases and J shed 8 bases, with 18 bases lying between them. This CDR3 comprises 16 residues. Focal radiation plus CTLA-4 blockade with ipilimumab was administered to patients who had chemo-refractory metastatic non-small-cell lung cancer. The chain is built from TRBV5-4 and TRBJ1-6; tentative D call: TRBD1 (5 bases). The input for sequencing was peripheral blood, taken from a patient treated with radiotherapy plus ipilimumab. The sequence came from a human donor with non-small cell lung cancer who had stable disease on radiotherapy plus ipilimumab. The CDR3 protein is CASSSARGAVDSPLHF. CDR3 sequence (DNA): TGTGCCAGCAGCTCCGCAAGGGGTGCAGTAGATTCACCCCTCCACTTT.